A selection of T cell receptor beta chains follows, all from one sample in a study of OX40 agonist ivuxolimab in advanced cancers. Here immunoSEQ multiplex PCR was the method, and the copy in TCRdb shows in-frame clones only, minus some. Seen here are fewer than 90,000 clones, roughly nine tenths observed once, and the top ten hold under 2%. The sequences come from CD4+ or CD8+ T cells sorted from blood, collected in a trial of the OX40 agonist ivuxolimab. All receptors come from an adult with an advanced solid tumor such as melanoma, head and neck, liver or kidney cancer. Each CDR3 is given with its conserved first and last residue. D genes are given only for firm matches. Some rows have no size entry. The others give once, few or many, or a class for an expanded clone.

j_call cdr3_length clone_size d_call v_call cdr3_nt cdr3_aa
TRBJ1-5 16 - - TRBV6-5 TGTGCCAGCAGTTCGAGGTTCTGGGGGGTGTATCAGCCCCAGCATTTT CASSSRFWGVYQPQHF
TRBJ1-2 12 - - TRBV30 TGTGCCTGGAGTGTAACCGCCTATGGCTACACCTTC CAWSVTAYGYTF
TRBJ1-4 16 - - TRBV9 TGTGCCAGCAGCGTAGGTAGGGGAGCAACTAATGAAAAACTGTTTTTT CASSVGRGATNEKLFF
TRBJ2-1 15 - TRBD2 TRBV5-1 TGCGCCAGCAGCGCCGGACTAGCGGATTACAATGAGCAGTTCTTC CASSAGLADYNEQFF
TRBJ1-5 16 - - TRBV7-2 TGTGCCAGCAGCCAAGAGGCGGGTATTAGCAATCAGCCCCAGCATTTT CASSQEAGISNQPQHF
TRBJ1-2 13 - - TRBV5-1 TGCGCCAGCAGCTTGGCACCGGAGAGGGGCTACACCTTC CASSLAPERGYTF
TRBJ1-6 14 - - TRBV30 TGTGCCTGGAGTCTATACCAGGGTGGATCACCCCTCCACTTT CAWSLYQGGSPLHF
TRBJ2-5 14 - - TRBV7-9 TGTGCCAGCAGCTTAGAACTAGCTACAGAGACCCAGTACTTC CASSLELATETQYF
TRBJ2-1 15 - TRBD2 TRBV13 TGTGCCAGCAGCTTAGAGACTAGCGGCAACAATGAGCAGTTCTTC CASSLETSGNNEQFF
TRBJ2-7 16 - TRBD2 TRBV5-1 TGCGCCAGCGGACCGATACTAGCGGGAGGGCCCCACGAGCAGTACTTC CASGPILAGGPHEQYF
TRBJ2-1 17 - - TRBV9 TGTGCCAGCAGCGTAGCCCCCACTCTAAGGGTTGCAAATGAGCAGTTCTTC CASSVAPTLRVANEQFF
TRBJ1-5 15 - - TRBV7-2 TGTGCCAGCAGCTTAGTTGACGGAGGCAATCAGCCCCAGCATTTT CASSLVDGGNQPQHF
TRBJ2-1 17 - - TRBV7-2 TGTGCCAGCAGCTCAGTTGGGGGGGCATTGGGTTACAATGAGCAGTTCTTC CASSSVGGALGYNEQFF
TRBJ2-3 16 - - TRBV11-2 TGTGCCAGCAACTTGGGCGACCCGATCCGGGGGGATACGCAGTATTTT CASNLGDPIRGDTQYF
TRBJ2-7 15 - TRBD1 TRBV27 TGTGCCAGCAGTTCAAGACAGGGCGGTTACTACGAGCAGTACTTC CASSSRQGGYYEQYF
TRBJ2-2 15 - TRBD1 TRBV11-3 TGTGCCAGCAGCTCCGGGACAGAGAGAACCGGGGAGCTGTTTTTT CASSSGTERTGELFF
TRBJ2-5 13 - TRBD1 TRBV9 TGTGCCAGCAGCGATGGACAGGGACAGACCCAGTACTTC CASSDGQGQTQYF
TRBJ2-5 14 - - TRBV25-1 TGTGCCAGCAGTGAAGTCAGGGGAGCGGAGACCCAGTACTTC CASSEVRGAETQYF
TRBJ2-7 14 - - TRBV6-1 TGTGCCAGCAGAGAAACAGCCAGCTCCTACGAGCAGTACTTC CASRETASSYEQYF
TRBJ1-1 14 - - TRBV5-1 TGCGCCAGCAGCTTGGGGCAGTTCTTCACTGAAGCTTTCTTT CASSLGQFFTEAFF
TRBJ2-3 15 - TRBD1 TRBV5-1 TGCGCCAGCAGCCCCGGACAGGGGGCTTGGGATACGCAGTATTTT CASSPGQGAWDTQYF
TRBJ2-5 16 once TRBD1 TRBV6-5 TGTGCCAGCAGTTACCCTAGACAGGGGCGGGGAGAGACCCAGTACTTC CASSYPRQGRGETQYF
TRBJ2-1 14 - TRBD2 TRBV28 TGTGCCAGCAGTGCACTAGCGGGGTACAATGAGCAGTTCTTC CASSALAGYNEQFF
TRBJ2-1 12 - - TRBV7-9 TGTGCCAGCAGCCCGCAGAGCTATGAGCAGTTCTTC CASSPQSYEQFF
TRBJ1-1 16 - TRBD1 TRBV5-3 TGTGCCAGAAGCCAGGGACAGATCCACATGAACACTGAAGCTTTCTTT CARSQGQIHMNTEAFF
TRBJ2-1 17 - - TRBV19 TGTGCCACCTACCCCCAGGGTCCTCCCCGAGGGTACAATGAGCAGTTCTTC CATYPQGPPRGYNEQFF
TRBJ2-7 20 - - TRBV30 TGTGCCTGGAACTTCAAAAGGGCAGGGGCCGCCACTGGGGTTTCCTACGAGCAGTACTTC CAWNFKRAGAATGVSYEQYF
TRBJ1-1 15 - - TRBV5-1 TGCGCCAGCAGCCCTCAGGCCGGGGTGAACACTGAAGCTTTCTTT CASSPQAGVNTEAFF
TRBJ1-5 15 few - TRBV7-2 TGTGCCAGCAGCTCTCGAGGGTCTAGCAATCAGCCCCAGCATTTT CASSSRGSSNQPQHF
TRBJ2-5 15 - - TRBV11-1 TGTGCCAGCAGCCCCCGCCAGTCAGGGGAGGAGACCCAGTACTTC CASSPRQSGEETQYF
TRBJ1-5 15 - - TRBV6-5 TGTGCCAGCAGTTATGGTAGGGGCGGGAGTCAGCCCCAGCATTTT CASSYGRGGSQPQHF
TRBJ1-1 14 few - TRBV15 TGTGCCACCAGCCCCCGGCGTGAATACACTGAAGCTTTCTTT CATSPRREYTEAFF
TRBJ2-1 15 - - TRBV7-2 TGTGCCAGCAGCTTAGACACTGGCTATTCCAATGAGCAGTTCTTC CASSLDTGYSNEQFF
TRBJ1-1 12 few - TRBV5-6 TGTGCCAGCAGCTTGGCCCGGGGTGAAGCTTTCTTT CASSLARGEAFF
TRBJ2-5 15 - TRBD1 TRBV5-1 TGCGCCAGCAGCAATCCGGGACAGGGGGCGGAGACCCAGTACTTC CASSNPGQGAETQYF